What follows describes a single T cell receptor (beta chain). As yet, its antigen is unknown. This entry is derived from a study of a mutant IDH1 vaccine in newly diagnosed glioma. The time point denotes: week 11, during vaccination. The vaccine gave 300 ug of a 20-mer mutant IDH1 peptide subcutaneously per dose. The CDR3 has 13 amino acids. Looked up from germline, CDR1 is MGHDK and CDR2 is SYGVNS. V lost 3 bases and J lost 2, with 7 bases in between. The repertoire was sequenced with immunoSEQ multiplex PCR; TCRdb's copy has only in-frame clones and lacks some. The data hold fewer than 150,000 clones, with 75% to 90% observed a single time.

The input for sequencing was PBMCs, taken from a glioma patient whose treatment included an IDH1 peptide vaccine. This TCR was recovered from a woman aged 50 to 60 with glioma. The V gene is TRBV25-1, the J gene TRBJ2-5, with a possible D match to TRBD1 (6 bases). CDR3 DNA sequence: TGTGCCAGCAGTGAGACAGGACAAGAGACCCAGTACTTC. Amino acids: CASSETGQETQYF.